What follows is one T cell receptor beta chain and its context. Data came from immunoSEQ multiplex PCR; TCRdb stores just in-frame clones and leaves some out. The sample holds fewer than 350,000 clones; roughly 90% are singletons and the top ten take approximately 12%. These data originate in a study of blood T cell repertoires in COVID-19. At the level of the study: Sites across the United States, Italy and Spain contributed samples from acute and convalescent COVID-19.

V was clipped by 7 bases and J by 4 bases; unmatched bases: 12. This CDR3 comprises 16 residues. CDR1 SNHLY and CDR2 FYNNEI come from the germline V gene. The source of this sequence is a woman younger than 45 with COVID-19, enrolled during active disease. The sequencing input was peripheral blood. The V gene is TRBV2, the J gene TRBJ2-3; 9 bases fit TRBD2. The CDR3 DNA follows: TGTGCCAGCAAGCTGGGGGAGCGGGGGGTGGCAGATACGCAGTATTTT. This codes for CASKLGERGVADTQYF.